This T cell receptor beta chain was identified in a study of blood T cells in healthy people across ages. Study-level points and caveats: Greater diversity and more naive CD4+ cells were seen in long-lived donors than in aged donors.

V lost 4 bases to trimming and J lost 2 bases, with 20 bases between them. Per the germline V gene, CDR1 is SGHRS and CDR2 is YFSETQ. This CDR3 region has 17 residues. On this clonotype: The antigen is unknown.

Isolated per sample were at least 7 million PBMCs. A second PCR of 7 to 11 cycles used a sample-barcoded 5' primer and a J-beta primer mix. Researchers report that each sample yielded at least 2.5 million CDR3-containing paired-end reads. Each CDR3 protein is one row after TCRdb ran MiXCR on the 5' RACE reads. The sample holds about 1.6 million distinct CDR3 sequences; approximately 32% are singletons and the top ten take approximately 11%. This TCR was sampled from a woman between 25 and 40 years old in good health. This chain joins TRBV5-1 and TRBJ2-3; possibly TRBD2 for D (6 bases). Material: blood. The DNA for the CDR3 is TGCGCCAGCAGCCTAGGACTATCAGCGACACACACAGATACGCAGTATTTT. Residues: CASSLGLSATHTDTQYF.